The present T cell receptor beta chain was sequenced within a study of T-cell reconstitution after alpha-beta-depleted transplantation in children. Study observations and caveats: The authors attributed T-cell counts and diversity one year after transplant mostly to newly produced T cells. Several hundred rapidly expanded clones from non-depleted graft cells reportedly supplied alpha-beta T cells about two months post-transplant. TCRbeta diversity was high at day 60 in some patients (a result of surviving recipient T cells and thymic progenitors).

On this clonotype itself: Its antigen is unknown.

Preparation of the TCRbeta library used unique molecular identifiers. TCRdb re-analysed the PCR reads in MiXCR, keeping a single row per CDR3 protein. The data show under 250,000 distinct CDR3 sequences, approximately 17% seen once. The V and J ends lost 5 bases and 5 bases, in that order; junction bases with no gene match: 6. Germline CDR1 and CDR2: SNHLY and FYNNEI. CDR3 size: 16 residues. The sequencing used PBMCs, mostly from graft donor cells, collected 360 days after TCRalphabeta/CD19-depleted stem cell transplant. This clonotype originated in a male patient aged 2-9 years who had a stem cell transplant for acute lymphoblastic leukemia, so the T cells may come from the graft donor. The rearrangement links TRBV2 to TRBJ2-1, with 13 bases aligning to TRBD2. The CDR3: CASSLGLAGVDNEQFF. DNA for the CDR3: TGTGCCAGCAGTCTAGGACTAGCGGGGGTAGACAATGAGCAGTTCTTC.